A selection of T cell receptor beta chains follows, all from one sample in a study of blood T cell repertoires in COVID-19. Measured with immunoSEQ multiplex PCR; TCRdb has only the in-frame clones, and not every one. This table has roughly 360,000 clones, more than 70% appearing once. Sample: PBMCs or T cells enriched from blood (not recorded which). These receptors were collected from a man aged 30 to 39 who had recovered from COVID-19. Both conserved end residues are part of each CDR3. The D gene is left open where the match is weak. For some rows the clone size is stated as once, few or many, or as a class when expanded; others skip it.

D: -; size: -; J: TRBJ1-1; V: TRBV27; DNA: TGTGCCAGCAGTTTATATTTCGGAGTGGCGGATCTGGAAGATGAAGCTTTCTTT; CDR3: CASSLYFGVADLEDEAFF
D: -; size: -; J: TRBJ2-5; V: TRBV30; DNA: TGTGCCTGGAGTGTCCGTCTCGGGGAGACCCAGTACTTC; CDR3: CAWSVRLGETQYF
D: TRBD1; size: -; J: TRBJ2-3; V: TRBV24-1; DNA: TGTGCCACCAGTGATACCCAGGGGGCAGGAGATACGCAGTATTTT; CDR3: CATSDTQGAGDTQYF
D: -; size: -; J: TRBJ2-5; V: TRBV11-2; DNA: TGTGCCAGCAGCGGAGGGACGACCGACGTGGAGACCCAGTACTTC; CDR3: CASSGGTTDVETQYF
D: TRBD1; size: once; J: TRBJ1-6; V: TRBV7-8; DNA: TGTGCCAGCAGCCCGCCAAGACAGGGTTATAATTCACCCCTCCACTTT; CDR3: CASSPPRQGYNSPLHF
D: TRBD1; size: few; J: TRBJ1-1; V: TRBV6-5; DNA: TGTGCCACTGGACAGGGCTGGATAGACACTGAAGCTTTCTTT; CDR3: CATGQGWIDTEAFF
D: -; size: -; J: TRBJ1-1; V: TRBV19; DNA: TGTGCCAGTAGATCCCTCCAGGGATTGCGCACTGAAGCTTTCTTT; CDR3: CASRSLQGLRTEAFF
D: -; size: -; J: TRBJ2-2; V: TRBV14; DNA: TGTGCCAGCAGCCAGGGGGCAACGGCCGGGGAGCTGTTTTTT; CDR3: CASSQGATAGELFF
D: TRBD1; size: -; J: TRBJ1-5; V: TRBV18; DNA: TGTGCCAGCTCACTACAGGGACAGGGAAGAGGGCAGCCCCAGCATTTT; CDR3: CASSLQGQGRGQPQHF
D: TRBD1; size: -; J: TRBJ1-4; V: TRBV6-6; DNA: TGTGCCAGCAGGGGACAGGGTGCTAATGAAAAACTGTTTTTT; CDR3: CASRGQGANEKLFF
D: TRBD1; size: -; J: TRBJ2-7; V: TRBV30; DNA: TGTGCCTCGACAGGGGGCCCATTAACCTACTACGAGCAGTACTTC; CDR3: CASTGGPLTYYEQYF
D: TRBD1; size: -; J: TRBJ1-2; V: TRBV10-3; DNA: TGTGCCATCAGTGAGCCGGGACAGGGCCCCGGCTACACCTTC; CDR3: CAISEPGQGPGYTF
D: TRBD1; size: -; J: TRBJ2-3; V: TRBV7-9; DNA: TGTGCCACCCAACAGGGGACAGATACGCAGTATTTT; CDR3: CATQQGTDTQYF
D: TRBD1; size: few; J: TRBJ2-7; V: TRBV11-2; DNA: TGTGCCAGCAGCCCCGGGACAGGGATCTACGAGCAGTACTTC; CDR3: CASSPGTGIYEQYF
D: TRBD1; size: -; J: TRBJ2-7; V: TRBV3-1/TRBV3-2; DNA: TGTGCCAGCAGCCGACAGGGTTACGAGCAGTACTTC; CDR3: CASSRQGYEQYF
D: -; size: -; J: TRBJ1-1; V: TRBV19; DNA: TGTGCCAGCCTGGGGCAGACTAACACTGAAGCTTTCTTT; CDR3: CASLGQTNTEAFF
D: -; size: -; J: TRBJ2-3; V: TRBV6-4; DNA: TGTGCCAGCAGTGCCCAAATTGGGACTTCAGATACGCAGTATTTT; CDR3: CASSAQIGTSDTQYF
D: -; size: -; J: TRBJ1-1; V: TRBV15; DNA: TGTGCCACCAGCAGGAGGACAGAAAACACTGAAGCTTTCTTT; CDR3: CATSRRTENTEAFF
D: -; size: -; J: TRBJ1-1; V: TRBV27; DNA: TGTGCCAGCAGTTTAGGGGCTACGTCTTTCTTT; CDR3: CASSLGATSFF
D: TRBD1; size: -; J: TRBJ2-2; V: TRBV27; DNA: TGTGCCAGCAGTTTACATTCGGTGAGACAGGGGGATCCCGGGGAGCTGTTTTTT; CDR3: CASSLHSVRQGDPGELFF
D: -; size: few; J: TRBJ1-1; V: TRBV19; DNA: TGTGCCAGTACCCCGGGGGGGGCCAAATCTAGGAACACTGAAGCTTTCTTT; CDR3: CASTPGGAKSRNTEAFF
D: -; size: -; J: TRBJ1-3; V: TRBV6-5; DNA: TGTGCCAGCAGTTACACCCACCTCGGTTCTGGAAACACCATATATTTT; CDR3: CASSYTHLGSGNTIYF
D: -; size: -; J: TRBJ2-7; V: TRBV19; DNA: TGTGCCAGTTCGCCGGACACTACCTACGAGCAGTACTTC; CDR3: CASSPDTTYEQYF
D: -; size: -; J: TRBJ2-3; V: TRBV4-2; DNA: TGTGCCAGCAGCCAAGAACTCAGGGGGGCAGGGGATACGCAGTATTTT; CDR3: CASSQELRGAGDTQYF
D: -; size: -; J: TRBJ2-7; V: TRBV19; DNA: TGTGCCAGTAGTATAGCCATCGGAGGGTCCGAGCAGTACTTC; CDR3: CASSIAIGGSEQYF
D: TRBD1; size: -; J: TRBJ2-1; V: TRBV6-5; DNA: TGTGCCAGCATGCCCGGGACAGGGAAATACAATGAGCAGTTCTTC; CDR3: CASMPGTGKYNEQFF
D: TRBD2; size: -; J: TRBJ2-3; V: TRBV7-6; DNA: TGTGCCAGCAGTAATATAGCGGGGCGCACAGATACGCAGTATTTT; CDR3: CASSNIAGRTDTQYF
D: -; size: -; J: TRBJ2-2; V: TRBV6-5; DNA: TGTGCCAGCAAGGCAGGGAATAGCGGGGAGCTGTTTTTT; CDR3: CASKAGNSGELFF
D: -; size: -; J: TRBJ1-3; V: TRBV6-5; DNA: TGTGCCAGCAGTTACTCACGGGGCTCTGGAAACACCATATATTTT; CDR3: CASSYSRGSGNTIYF
D: TRBD1; size: -; J: TRBJ1-6; V: TRBV12-5; DNA: TGTGCTAGTGGTTTGGGACAGGGAGGAAATTCACCCCTCCACTTT; CDR3: CASGLGQGGNSPLHF
D: -; size: -; J: TRBJ1-2; V: TRBV11-1; DNA: TGTGCCAGCAGCTTAGCGCAGACGACAAGCTATGGCTACACCTTC; CDR3: CASSLAQTTSYGYTF
D: -; size: -; J: TRBJ1-4; V: TRBV27; DNA: TGTGCCAGCAGTTTACAGGAGGGAGAAAAACTGTTTTTT; CDR3: CASSLQEGEKLFF
D: -; size: -; J: TRBJ2-7; V: TRBV25-1; DNA: TGTGCCAGCGCGCAATACTACGAGCAGTACTTC; CDR3: CASAQYYEQYF
D: TRBD1; size: -; J: TRBJ2-5; V: TRBV10-1; DNA: TGCGCCAGCAGTCAAGGACAGGGCTTGGAGACCCAGTACTTC; CDR3: CASSQGQGLETQYF
D: TRBD2; size: many; J: TRBJ2-2; V: TRBV6-5; DNA: TGTGCCAGCAGTTTAGCGGGGGGGAACACCGGGGAGCTGTTTTTT; CDR3: CASSLAGGNTGELFF
D: TRBD1; size: -; J: TRBJ2-5; V: TRBV7-2; DNA: TGTGCCAGCAGCTTAGGGGACAGAGATCAAGAGACCCAGTACTTC; CDR3: CASSLGDRDQETQYF
D: -; size: -; J: TRBJ2-3; V: TRBV9; DNA: TGTGCCAGCAGGGGGCCGGAAGATACGCAGTATTTT; CDR3: CASRGPEDTQYF
D: -; size: -; J: TRBJ2-5; V: TRBV5-1; DNA: TGCGCCAGCAGCCAACTGGCACAGCCAGACCAAGAGACCCAGTACTTC; CDR3: CASSQLAQPDQETQYF
D: TRBD1; size: -; J: TRBJ1-1; V: TRBV12-5; DNA: TGTGCTAGTGGTTGGAGGGGGCAGAGTGAAGCTTTCTTT; CDR3: CASGWRGQSEAFF
D: -; size: -; J: TRBJ2-7; V: TRBV6-2/TRBV6-3; DNA: TGTGCCAGCAGTCCGAATCCCAGGGTAGGCTCCTACGAGCAGTACTTC; CDR3: CASSPNPRVGSYEQYF
D: -; size: -; J: TRBJ1-5; V: TRBV7-2; DNA: TGTGCCAGCAGCGCGCAATATAGCAATCAGCCCCAGCATTTT; CDR3: CASSAQYSNQPQHF
D: TRBD1; size: -; J: TRBJ2-7; V: TRBV27; DNA: TGTGCCAGCAAGGGACAGGGGGACTACGAGCAGTACTTC; CDR3: CASKGQGDYEQYF
D: TRBD2; size: -; J: TRBJ2-1; V: TRBV10-1; DNA: TGCGCCAGCAGTGAACTAGCGGGGGGTGAGGGCAATGAGCAGTTCTTC; CDR3: CASSELAGGEGNEQFF
D: -; size: -; J: TRBJ1-5; V: TRBV21-1; DNA: TGTGCCAGCATCACACAGGGAACCTATAGCAATCAGCCCCAGCATTTT; CDR3: CASITQGTYSNQPQHF
D: -; size: -; J: TRBJ1-4; V: TRBV5-1; DNA: TGCGCCAGCAGCACCGCGGGCGAAAAACTGTTTTTT; CDR3: CASSTAGEKLFF
D: TRBD1; size: -; J: TRBJ2-7; V: TRBV7-6; DNA: TGTGCCAGCAGCTCTATCCCGGGTTTGGGACAGGGGGCCTACGAGCAGTACTTC; CDR3: CASSSIPGLGQGAYEQYF
D: -; size: -; J: TRBJ2-1; V: TRBV7-8; DNA: TGTGCCAGCAGCTTAAGTAGCCAGGGGGGTGGTGAGCAGTTCTTC; CDR3: CASSLSSQGGGEQFF
D: -; size: -; J: TRBJ1-2; V: TRBV2; DNA: TGTGCCAGCAGTGCCGCAGCTAACTATGGCTACACCTTC; CDR3: CASSAAANYGYTF